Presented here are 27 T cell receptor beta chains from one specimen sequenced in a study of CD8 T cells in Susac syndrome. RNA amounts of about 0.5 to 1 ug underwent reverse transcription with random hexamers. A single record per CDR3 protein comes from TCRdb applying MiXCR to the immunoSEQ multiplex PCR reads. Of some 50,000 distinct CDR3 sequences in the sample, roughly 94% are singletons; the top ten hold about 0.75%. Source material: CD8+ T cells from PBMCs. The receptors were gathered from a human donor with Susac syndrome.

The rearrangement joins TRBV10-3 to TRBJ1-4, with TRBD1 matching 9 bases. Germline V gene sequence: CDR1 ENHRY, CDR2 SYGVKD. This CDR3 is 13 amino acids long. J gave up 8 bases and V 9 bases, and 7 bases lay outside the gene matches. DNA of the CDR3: TGTGCCATACGACAGGGGGATAACGAAAAACTGTTTTTT. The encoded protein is CAIRQGDNEKLFF.

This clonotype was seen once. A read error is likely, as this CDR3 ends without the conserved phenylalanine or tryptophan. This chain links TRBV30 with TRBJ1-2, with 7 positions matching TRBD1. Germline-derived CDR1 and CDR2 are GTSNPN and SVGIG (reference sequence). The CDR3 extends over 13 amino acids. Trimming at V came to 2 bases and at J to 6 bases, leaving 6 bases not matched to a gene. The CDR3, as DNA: TGTGCCTGGAGTAGACAGGGTGGGGATGGCTACACCTCC. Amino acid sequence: CAWSRQGGDGYTS.

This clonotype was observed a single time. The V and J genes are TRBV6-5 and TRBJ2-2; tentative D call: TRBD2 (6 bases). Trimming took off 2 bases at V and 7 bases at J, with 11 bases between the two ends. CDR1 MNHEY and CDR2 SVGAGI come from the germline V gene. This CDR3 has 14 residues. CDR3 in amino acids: CASSYGGAGGELFF. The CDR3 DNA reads TGTGCCAGCAGTTACGGAGGGGCGGGCGGGGAGCTGTTTTTT.

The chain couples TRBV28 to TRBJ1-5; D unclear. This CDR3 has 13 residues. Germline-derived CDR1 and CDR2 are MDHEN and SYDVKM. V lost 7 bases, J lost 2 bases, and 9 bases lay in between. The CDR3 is CASTPLGNQPQHF. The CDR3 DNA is TGTGCCAGCACTCCACTGGGCAATCAGCCCCAGCATTTT.

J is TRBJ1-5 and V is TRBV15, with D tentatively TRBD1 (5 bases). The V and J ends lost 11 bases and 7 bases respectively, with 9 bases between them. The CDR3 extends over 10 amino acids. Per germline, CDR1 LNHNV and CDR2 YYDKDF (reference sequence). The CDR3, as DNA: TGTGCCGCCGGGGGGCAGCCCCAGCATTTT. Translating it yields CAAGGQPQHF.

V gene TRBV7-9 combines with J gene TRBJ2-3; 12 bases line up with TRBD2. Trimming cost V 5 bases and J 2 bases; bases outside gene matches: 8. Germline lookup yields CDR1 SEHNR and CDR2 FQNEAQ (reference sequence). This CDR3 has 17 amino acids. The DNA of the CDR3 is TGTGCCAGCAGCCGCTCTAGCGGGGGGGCTTTCACAGATACGCAGTATTTT. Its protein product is CASSRSSGGAFTDTQYF.

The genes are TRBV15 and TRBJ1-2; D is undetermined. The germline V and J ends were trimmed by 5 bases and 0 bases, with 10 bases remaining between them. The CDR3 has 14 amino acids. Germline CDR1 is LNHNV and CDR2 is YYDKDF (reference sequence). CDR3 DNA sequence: TGTGCCACCAGCGAATACAGCGCTAACTATGGCTACACCTTC. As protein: CATSEYSANYGYTF.

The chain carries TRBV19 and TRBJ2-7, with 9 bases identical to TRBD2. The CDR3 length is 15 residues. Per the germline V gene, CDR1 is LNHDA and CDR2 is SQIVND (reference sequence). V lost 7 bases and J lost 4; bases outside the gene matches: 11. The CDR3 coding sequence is TGTGCCAGTACCCCGACGAGCGGGGGGATGTACGAGCAGTACTTC. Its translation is CASTPTSGGMYEQYF.

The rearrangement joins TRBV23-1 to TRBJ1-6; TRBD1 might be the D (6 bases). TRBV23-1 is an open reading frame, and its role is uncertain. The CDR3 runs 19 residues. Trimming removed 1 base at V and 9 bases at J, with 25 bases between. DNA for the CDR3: TGCGCCAGCAGTCAATGCCCAAGAACAGGGCCCGAAAAACTTTCACCCCTCCACTTT. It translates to CASSQCPRTGPEKLSPLHF.

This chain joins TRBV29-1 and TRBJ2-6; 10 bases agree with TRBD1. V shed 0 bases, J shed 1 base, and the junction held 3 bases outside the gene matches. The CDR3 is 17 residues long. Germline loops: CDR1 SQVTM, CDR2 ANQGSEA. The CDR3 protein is CSVEDRDRGSGANVLTF. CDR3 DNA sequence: TGCAGCGTTGAAGACCGGGACAGGGGATCTGGGGCCAACGTCCTGACTTTC.

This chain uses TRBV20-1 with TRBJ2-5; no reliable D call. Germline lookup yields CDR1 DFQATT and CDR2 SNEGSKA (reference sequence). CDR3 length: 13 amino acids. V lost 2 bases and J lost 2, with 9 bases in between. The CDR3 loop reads CSARRLFQETQYF. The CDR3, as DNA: TGCAGTGCTAGAAGACTTTTTCAAGAGACCCAGTACTTC.

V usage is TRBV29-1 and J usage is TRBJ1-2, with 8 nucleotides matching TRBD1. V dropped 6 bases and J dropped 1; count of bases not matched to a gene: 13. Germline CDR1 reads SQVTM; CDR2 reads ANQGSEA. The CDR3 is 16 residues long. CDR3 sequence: CSVTSGGLDHNYGYTF. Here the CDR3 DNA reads TGCAGCGTCACCTCAGGGGGCCTCGACCATAACTATGGCTACACCTTC.

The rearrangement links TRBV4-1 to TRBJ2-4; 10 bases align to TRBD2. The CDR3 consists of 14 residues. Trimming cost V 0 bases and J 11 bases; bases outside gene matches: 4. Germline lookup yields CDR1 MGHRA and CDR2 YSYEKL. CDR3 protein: CASSQDSGGLFQYF. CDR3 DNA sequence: TGCGCCAGCAGCCAAGATAGCGGGGGGCTGTTTCAGTACTTC.

The DNA of the CDR3 is TGTGCTAGTGAACGCGGGCTAGCGGTCGGGGAGCTGTTTTTT. Amino acids: CASERGLAVGELFF. The chain joins TRBV12-5 to TRBJ2-2, with 7 bases fitting TRBD2. CDR1 is LGHNT and CDR2 is FRNRAP in the germline V gene. V trimming: 7 bases; J trimming: 7 bases; junction bases outside the gene matches: 9. The CDR3 has 14 amino acids.

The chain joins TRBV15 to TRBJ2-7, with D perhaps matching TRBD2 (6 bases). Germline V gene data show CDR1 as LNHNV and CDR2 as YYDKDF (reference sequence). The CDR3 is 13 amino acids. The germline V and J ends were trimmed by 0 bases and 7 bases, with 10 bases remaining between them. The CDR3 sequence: CATSRDRGWEQYF. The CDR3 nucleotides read TGTGCCACCAGCAGAGATCGGGGGTGGGAGCAGTACTTC.

The CDR3 bases are TGTGCCAGCAGTTCCGAAAGGGACAGGGTGGGGTACGAGCAGTACTTC. Its translation is CASSSERDRVGYEQYF. The chain uses TRBV12-3 or TRBV12-4 and TRBJ2-7, with 9 bases aligning to TRBD1. The V gene end was trimmed by 4 bases and the J gene end by 4 bases; junction bases not matched to a gene: 11. The CDR3 is 16 amino acids.

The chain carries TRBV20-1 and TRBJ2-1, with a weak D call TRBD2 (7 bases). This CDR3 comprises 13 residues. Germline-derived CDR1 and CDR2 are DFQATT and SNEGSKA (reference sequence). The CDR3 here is CTNRRGAANEQFF. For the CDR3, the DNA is TGCACCAACAGACGGGGGGCCGCCAATGAGCAGTTCTTC.

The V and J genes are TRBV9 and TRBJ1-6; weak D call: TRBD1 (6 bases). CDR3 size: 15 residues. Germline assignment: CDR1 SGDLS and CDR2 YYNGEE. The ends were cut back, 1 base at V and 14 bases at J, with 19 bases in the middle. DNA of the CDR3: TGTGCCAGCAGCGTATCTCAGGGGCCCTTTATTTCCCTCCACTTT. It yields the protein CASSVSQGPFISLHF.

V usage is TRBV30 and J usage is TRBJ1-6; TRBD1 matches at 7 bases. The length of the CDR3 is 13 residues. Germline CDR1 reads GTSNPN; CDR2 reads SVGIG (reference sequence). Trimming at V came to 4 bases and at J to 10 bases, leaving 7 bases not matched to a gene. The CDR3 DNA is TGTGCCTGGATACGGGACAGAGGGTCACCCCTCCACTTT. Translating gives CAWIRDRGSPLHF.

The CDR3 spells CATSDSGKIFTGELFF. The CDR3 DNA reads as TGTGCCACCAGTGATTCCGGAAAAATTTTCACCGGGGAGCTGTTTTTT. This chain joins TRBV24-1 and TRBJ2-2; D is unclear. CDR1 and CDR2 from the germline V gene are KGHDR and SFDVKD. The CDR3 contains 16 residues. The V end lost 2 bases, the J end lost 4 bases, and 13 bases lay between the germline ends.

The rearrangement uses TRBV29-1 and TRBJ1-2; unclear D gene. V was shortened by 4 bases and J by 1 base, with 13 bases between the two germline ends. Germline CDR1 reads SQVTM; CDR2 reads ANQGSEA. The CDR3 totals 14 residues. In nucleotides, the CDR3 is TGCAGCGTTGTGTCCCATTTGAGTAACTATGGCTACACCTTC. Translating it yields CSVVSHLSNYGYTF.

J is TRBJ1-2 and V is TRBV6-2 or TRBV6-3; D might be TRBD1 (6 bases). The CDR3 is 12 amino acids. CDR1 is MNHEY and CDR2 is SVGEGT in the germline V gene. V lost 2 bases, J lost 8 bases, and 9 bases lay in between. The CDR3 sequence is CASSYQTGGYTF. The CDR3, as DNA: TGTGCCAGCAGTTACCAGACAGGCGGCTACACCTTC.

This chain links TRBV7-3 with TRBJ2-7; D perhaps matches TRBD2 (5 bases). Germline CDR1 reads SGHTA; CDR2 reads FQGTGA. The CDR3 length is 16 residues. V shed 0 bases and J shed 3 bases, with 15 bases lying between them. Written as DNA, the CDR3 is TGTGCCAGCAGCTTAACCCGTCGAGGGATGGGCTACGAGCAGTACTTC. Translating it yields CASSLTRRGMGYEQYF.

CDR3: CATSDREEGTQYF. Written as DNA, the CDR3 is TGTGCCACCAGTGACCGCGAGGAAGGGACCCAGTACTTC. The genes are TRBV24-1 and TRBJ2-5; D is undetermined. V was trimmed by 4 bases and J by 7 bases, leaving 12 bases between them. The CDR3 has 13 amino acids. CDR1 is KGHDR, CDR2 SFDVKD, per germline.

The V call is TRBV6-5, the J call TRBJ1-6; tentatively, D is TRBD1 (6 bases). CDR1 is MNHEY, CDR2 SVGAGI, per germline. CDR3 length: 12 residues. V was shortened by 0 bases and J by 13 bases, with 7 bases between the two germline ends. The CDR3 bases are TGTGCCAGCAGTTACTCTGGACAGCCCCTCCACTTT. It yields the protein CASSYSGQPLHF.

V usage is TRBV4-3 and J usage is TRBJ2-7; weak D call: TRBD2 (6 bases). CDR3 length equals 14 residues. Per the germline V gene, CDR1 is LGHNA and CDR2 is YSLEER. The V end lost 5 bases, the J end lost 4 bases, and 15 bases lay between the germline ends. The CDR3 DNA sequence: TGCGCCAGCAGCTTACACGGGGGTGGGTACGAGCAGTACTTC. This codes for CASSLHGGGYEQYF.

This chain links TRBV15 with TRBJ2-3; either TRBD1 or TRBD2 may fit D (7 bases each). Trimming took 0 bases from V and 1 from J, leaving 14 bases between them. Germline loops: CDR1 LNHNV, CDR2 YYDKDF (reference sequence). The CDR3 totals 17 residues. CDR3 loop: CATSRDNRGGGTDTQYF. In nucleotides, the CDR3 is TGTGCCACCAGCAGAGACAACAGGGGAGGGGGCACAGATACGCAGTATTTT.